These 9 T cell receptor beta chains share one sample of origin, sequenced in a study of blood T cell repertoires in COVID-19. The table came from immunoSEQ multiplex PCR; TCRdb's copy has only in-frame clones and leaves some out. The data show approximately 120,000 clones, 84% seen once. Sequencing was carried out using peripheral blood. The receptors shown here come from a human donor in a cohort sampled during active COVID-19.

The chain is built from TRBV7-8 and TRBJ2-3; no reliable D call. Per germline, CDR1 SGHVS and CDR2 FQNEAQ. This CDR3 is 15 amino acids long. V shed 1 base and J shed 2 bases, with 10 bases lying between them. CDR3 residues: CASSLVTAPTDTQYF. CDR3 nucleotides: TGTGCCAGCAGCTTAGTTACAGCTCCCACAGATACGCAGTATTTT.

The CDR3, as DNA: TGTGCCACCAGCATGGGAGACAGCACAGATACGCAGTATTTT. Translating it yields CATSMGDSTDTQYF. This sequence joins TRBV15 and TRBJ2-3; D perhaps matches TRBD2 (5 bases). Germline assignment: CDR1 LNHNV and CDR2 YYDKDF (reference sequence). This CDR3 comprises 14 residues. Trimming removed 4 bases at V and 0 bases at J, with 8 bases between. The whole variable domain, remainder taken from reference TRBV15 and TRBJ2-3, is DAMVIQNPRYQVTQFGKPVTLSCSQTLNHNVMYWYQQKSSQAPKLLFHYYDKDFNNEADTPDNFQSRRPNTSFCFLDIRSPGLGDTAMYLCATSMGDSTDTQYFGPGTRLTVL.

The V call is TRBV5-6, the J call TRBJ2-7, with TRBD1 identical over 9 bases. Unmatched junction bases numbered 10, after V lost 4 bases and J lost 8 bases. The CDR3 sequence is 14 residues long. Germline CDR1 SGHDT, CDR2 YYEEEE. The CDR3 loop reads CASSEQGALFKQYF. CDR3 DNA sequence: TGTGCCAGCAGCGAACAGGGGGCTTTATTCAAGCAGTACTTC.

The sample holds many counts of this clone. The chain joins TRBV6-5 to TRBJ1-5; D remains ambiguous. CDR1 and CDR2 (germline): MNHEY, SVGAGI. The CDR3 contains 13 residues. The ends were cut back, 0 bases at V and 5 bases at J, with 5 bases in the middle. In nucleotides, the CDR3 is TGTGCCAGCAGTTACTCGGCAGATCAGCCCCAGCATTTT. Translating gives CASSYSADQPQHF.

V and J are TRBV5-1 and TRBJ1-2, with TRBD1 identical over 7 bases. CDR1 SGHRS and CDR2 YFSETQ come from the germline V gene. This CDR3 spans 13 amino acids. Trimming cost V 1 base and J 8 bases; bases outside gene matches: 5. CDR3 sequence: CASSLKQGNGYTF. CDR3 bases: TGCGCCAGCAGCTTGAAACAGGGGAACGGCTACACCTTC.

The V and J genes are TRBV9 and TRBJ2-2; D gene unclear. Germline V lookup: CDR1 SGDLS, CDR2 YYNGEE. Trimming removed 0 bases from V and 4 bases from J, with 7 bases in between. The CDR3 is 14 residues long. CDR3 sequence (DNA): TGTGCCAGCAGCGTAGCCCTAGGCACCGGGGAGCTGTTTTTT. This encodes CASSVALGTGELFF.

The CDR3 here is CASSHGQGPYGYTF. The CDR3, as DNA: TGCGCCAGCAGCCACGGACAGGGCCCCTATGGCTACACCTTC. The rearrangement joins TRBV5-1 to TRBJ1-2, with 8 bases lining up with TRBD1. Trimming cost V 4 bases and J 4 bases; bases outside gene matches: 6. Germline CDR1 is SGHRS and CDR2 is YFSETQ. CDR3 length: 14 residues.

The gene calls are TRBV2 and TRBJ1-2; D gene ambiguous. The CDR3 sequence is 14 residues long. CDR1 is SNHLY, CDR2 FYNNEI, per germline. V was trimmed by 1 base and J by 4 bases, leaving 10 bases between them. CDR3 amino acids: CASSEVVSLYGYTF. DNA of the CDR3: TGTGCCAGCAGTGAAGTTGTTTCCCTCTATGGCTACACCTTC.

The chain combines TRBV27 with TRBJ1-6; a weak D match, TRBD1 (5 bases). Deletions cut 2 bases from V and 5 bases from J, with 19 bases between. CDR3 size: 18 residues. Germline CDR1 is MNHEY and CDR2 is SMNVEV (reference sequence). CDR3 protein: CASSLSGPGRGNNSPLHF. DNA for the CDR3: TGTGCCAGCAGTTTAAGTGGCCCCGGGCGGGGGAATAATTCACCCCTCCACTTT.